This T cell receptor (beta chain) was captured by sequencing in a study of blood T cell repertoires in COVID-19. As originally analysed: Reference gene primers were amplified, and this amplification served to estimate nucleated cell counts. Measured with immunoSEQ multiplex PCR; TCRdb has only the in-frame clones, and not every one. Clone size and the V and J calls come from that table; the DNA yielded D and trimming. The sample consists of more than 25,000 clones, 83% of them appearing once. V was trimmed by 2 bases and J by 2 bases, leaving 15 bases between them. The length of the CDR3 is 16 residues. Germline V CDR1 and CDR2: MNHEY, SVGAGI.

The TCR was taken from a man between 65 and 85 years old with active COVID-19. Sequencing was done on a sample of peripheral blood. The chain joins TRBV6-5 to TRBJ2-5; TRBD1 is a possible D gene (5 bases). The CDR3 region is CASSYKYTDRQETQYF. CDR3 DNA sequence: TGTGCCAGCAGTTACAAATACACAGACAGACAAGAGACCCAGTACTTC.